The 13 T cell receptor beta chains listed next were all sequenced from one sample in a study of cytomegalovirus exposure and HLA in healthy donors. Sequencing was performed with immunoSEQ multiplex PCR; in TCRdb, only in-frame clones are kept and a portion is missing. Among 200,000 to 300,000 clones listed, about 90% were seen once. Sequences were obtained from PBMCs. The receptors come from a woman between 25 and 40 years old in good health and CMV-seronegative.

This clone was observed a single time. The rearrangement joins TRBV27 to TRBJ1-2, with TRBD1 matching 8 bases. Germline CDR1 is MNHEY and CDR2 is SMNVEV (reference sequence). The V gene end was trimmed by 6 bases and the J gene end by 6 bases; junction bases not matched to a gene: 6. The CDR3 is made up of 13 amino acids. CDR3 bases: TGTGCCAGCAGGATACGGACAGGGCATGGCTACACCTTC. Translating gives CASRIRTGHGYTF.

The rearrangement joins TRBV27 to TRBJ2-7, with D possibly matching TRBD2 (5 bases). Germline V gene lookup returns CDR1 MNHEY and CDR2 SMNVEV (reference sequence). The germline V and J ends were trimmed by 6 bases and 2 bases, with 11 bases remaining between them. The length of the CDR3 is 13 residues. CDR3 nucleotides: TGTGCCAGCAGGCGAACTAGGGCCTACGAGCAGTACTTC. It is translated as CASRRTRAYEQYF.

The sample holds a few counts of this clone. The rearrangement joins TRBV28 to TRBJ1-2, with D perhaps matching TRBD1 (5 bases). The CDR3 is 15 residues long. Per germline, CDR1 MDHEN and CDR2 SYDVKM. Trimming left V 3 bases short and J 7 bases short, with 18 bases between. Written as DNA, the CDR3 is TGTGCCAGCAGTTTGTTCGCCCGGGGGGGTGGTGGCTACACCTTC. This encodes CASSLFARGGGGYTF.

J is TRBJ1-3 and V is TRBV7-2; TRBD1 is a possible D gene (6 bases). CDR1 is SGHTA and CDR2 is FQGNSA in the germline V gene. This CDR3 contains 15 residues. V lost 6 bases and J lost 0, with 12 bases in between. CDR3 coding DNA: TGTGCCAGCAGGCCAGACAGGCCCTCTGGAAACACCATATATTTT. This sequence encodes CASRPDRPSGNTIYF.

The count of this clone is one. The V and J genes are TRBV6-1 and TRBJ2-1; D gene unclear. The germline V and J ends were trimmed by 3 bases and 5 bases, with 8 bases remaining between them. CDR3 size: 13 residues. The V gene's germline CDR1 is MNHNS and CDR2 SASEGT. The CDR3 loop is CASSDGRNNEQFF. The DNA for the CDR3 is TGTGCCAGCAGTGACGGAAGGAACAATGAGCAGTTCTTC.

This sequence joins TRBV28 and TRBJ1-2; D is possibly TRBD1 (5 bases). The CDR3 extends over 11 amino acids. With 10 bases removed from V and 8 bases from J, the gap between germline ends came to 14 bases. The germline CDR1 and CDR2 sequences are MDHEN and SYDVKM. The CDR3, as DNA: TGTGCCACCTGGGGCAGGGAAGGCTACACCTTC. It specifies CATWGREGYTF.

This chain connects TRBV29-1 to TRBJ1-5; D unclear. The germline V gene encodes CDR1 SQVTM and CDR2 ANQGSEA. Trimming removed 6 bases at V and 11 bases at J, with 17 bases between. CDR3 length: 12 amino acids. Written as DNA, the CDR3 is TGCAGCGTCCTACTTGTCTCTAATACCCAGCATTTT. Residues: CSVLLVSNTQHF.

V gene TRBV4-3 combines with J gene TRBJ2-2; a possible D gene is TRBD1 (6 bases). The CDR3 covers 15 residues. V lost 6 bases and J lost 1, with 12 bases in between. CDR1 and CDR2 from the germline V gene are LGHNA and YSLEER. CDR3 in amino acids: CASRPGVLNTGELFF. CDR3 sequence (DNA): TGCGCCAGCAGACCAGGGGTTCTGAACACCGGGGAGCTGTTTTTT.

This clone is a singleton in its sample. The chain recombines TRBV7-9 with TRBJ2-7; no firm D call. V was clipped by 5 bases and J by 5 bases, with 16 bases between them. Germline V gene lookup returns CDR1 SEHNR and CDR2 FQNEAQ (reference sequence). The CDR3 is 14 residues long. Here the CDR3 reads CASSLPGSPNEQYF. CDR3 in DNA: TGTGCCAGCAGCCTCCCGGGCTCCCCTAACGAGCAGTACTTC.

The gene calls are TRBV27 and TRBJ2-3; 11 nucleotides match TRBD2. Germline V gene sequence: CDR1 MNHEY, CDR2 SMNVEV (reference sequence). Unmatched junction bases numbered 6, after V lost 5 bases and J lost 2 bases. The CDR3 spans 16 residues. CDR3 sequence: CASSILAGGSTDTQYF. CDR3 coding DNA: TGTGCCAGCAGTATCCTAGCGGGAGGCTCCACAGATACGCAGTATTTT.

The chain uses TRBV6-1 and TRBJ2-7, with 9 bases lining up with TRBD1. CDR1 and CDR2 from the germline V gene are MNHNS and SASEGT. V lost 2 bases and J lost 4; bases outside the gene matches: 6. The CDR3 length is 15 residues. CDR3 region: CASSEPGTGRYEQYF. The DNA of the CDR3 is TGTGCCAGCAGTGAACCCGGGACAGGGAGGTACGAGCAGTACTTC.

This rearrangement joins TRBV5-8 to TRBJ2-7; tentative D call: TRBD2 (6 bases). CDR3 size: 14 residues. Germline V gene data show CDR1 as SGHTS and CDR2 as YDEGEE. V was cut by 5 bases and J by 2 bases, with 14 bases left in between. DNA of the CDR3: TGTGCCAGCAGATTCCACCCGGGGGCCTACGAGCAGTACTTC. Amino acids: CASRFHPGAYEQYF.

V is TRBV19 and J is TRBJ1-1; D is perhaps TRBD1 (5 bases). Deletions cut 4 bases from V and 0 bases from J, with 15 bases between. There are 16 residues in the CDR3. Per the germline V gene, CDR1 is LNHDA and CDR2 is SQIVND (reference sequence). CDR3 in amino acids: CASSSGGTGLNTEAFF. The CDR3 DNA follows: TGTGCCAGTAGTAGCGGAGGCACAGGATTGAACACTGAAGCTTTCTTT.